Following are 25 T cell receptor beta chains from one sample sequenced in a study of blood T cell repertoires in COVID-19. Assay: immunoSEQ multiplex PCR; the TCRdb copy retains only in-frame clones and omits some. Of roughly 250,000 clones listed, around 90% are singletons. Sequences were obtained from peripheral blood. These TCRs come from a man in his fifties or sixties who had recovered from COVID-19.

A single count supports this clone. V usage is TRBV18 and J usage is TRBJ1-6; 7 bases line up with TRBD1. V lost 6 bases, J lost 7 bases, and 12 bases stayed unmatched. The germline CDR1 and CDR2 sequences are KGHSH and LQKENI. The CDR3 is 16 residues long. CDR3 coding DNA: TGTGCCAGCTCGCTGGAACTGACAGGGAGGAATTCACCCCTCCACTTT. Translating it yields CASSLELTGRNSPLHF.

The chain joins TRBV5-5 to TRBJ1-4, with 8 bases aligning to TRBD1. Germline V gene data show CDR1 as SGHKS and CDR2 as YYEKEE (reference sequence). The CDR3 is made up of 14 amino acids. The trim removed 2 bases at V and 6 bases at J, leaving 3 bases unmatched. CDR3 in DNA: TGTGCCAGCAGCTTCCTGACAGGGGATGAAAAACTGTTTTTT. Protein: CASSFLTGDEKLFF.

This clone occurred a few times. The chain couples TRBV5-4 to TRBJ2-7, with 8 bases matching TRBD1. Trimming cost V 3 bases and J 5 bases; bases outside gene matches: 7. CDR1 and CDR2 from the germline V gene are SGHNT and YYREEE (reference sequence). The CDR3 length is 14 residues. The CDR3 spells CASSSWTGNHEQYF. The CDR3 nucleotides read TGTGCCAGCAGCTCGTGGACAGGGAACCACGAGCAGTACTTC.

This clone was seen once. The chain has TRBV19 and TRBJ1-2, with a possible D match to TRBD1 (5 bases). Germline CDR1 and CDR2: LNHDA and SQIVND (reference sequence). V lost 7 bases to trimming and J lost 7 bases, with 10 bases between them. CDR3 length: 11 residues. The CDR3 nucleotides read TGTGCCAGTAACGGGGGGTTTGGCTACACCTTC. It codes for CASNGGFGYTF.

For this clone: The sample contains more than one DNA sequence encoding this CDR3. This chain uses TRBV18 with TRBJ2-1; 13 positions agree with TRBD2. J was trimmed by 7 bases and V by 2 bases; bases with no gene match: 2. The CDR3 sequence is 15 residues long. Looked up from germline, CDR1 is KGHSH and CDR2 is LQKENI. In nucleotides, the CDR3 is TGTGCCAGCTCACCAACTAGCGGGGGGGCAAATGAGCAGTTCTTC. Protein: CASSPTSGGANEQFF.

The chain uses TRBV5-1 and TRBJ2-3; 7 bases are a match to TRBD2. CDR1 is SGHRS and CDR2 is YFSETQ in the germline V gene. The CDR3 runs 13 residues. V was clipped by 2 bases and J by 4 bases; unmatched bases: 1. CDR3 sequence: CASSFSGADTQYF. For the CDR3, the DNA is TGCGCCAGCAGCTTCAGCGGGGCAGATACGCAGTATTTT.

The chain carries TRBV9 and TRBJ2-3; 11 nucleotides align to TRBD2. Germline V lookup: CDR1 SGDLS, CDR2 YYNGEE. After removal of 7 bases from V and 6 bases from J, the junction contained 10 bases not matched to a gene. This CDR3 is 15 amino acids long. The CDR3, as DNA: TGTGCCAGCGAACGTACTAGCGGGGGTGCGGATACGCAGTATTTT. Its protein product is CASERTSGGADTQYF.

The chain employs TRBV10-3 and TRBJ2-1, with 7 bases aligning to TRBD1. The J segment lost 4 bases and the V segment lost 10 bases, leaving 4 bases of the junction unmatched. Germline CDR1 reads ENHRY; CDR2 reads SYGVKD. The CDR3 covers 12 residues. CDR3 amino acids: CATLGQYNEQFF. CDR3 nucleotide sequence: TGTGCCACCTTGGGACAGTACAATGAGCAGTTCTTC.

The chain employs TRBV6-5 and TRBJ1-2; 10 nucleotides line up with TRBD1. The junction had 4 bases not matched to a gene; V was cut back by 6 bases and J by 3 bases. CDR1 and CDR2 (germline): MNHEY, SVGAGI. The CDR3 covers 14 residues. The CDR3 sequence is CASRGQGKDYGYTF. In DNA form, the CDR3 reads TGTGCCAGCAGGGGACAGGGGAAGGACTATGGCTACACCTTC.

CDR3 sequence: CASSQLGLEGPQFF. The DNA of the CDR3 is TGTGCCAGCTCACAGCTGGGACTAGAAGGGCCTCAGTTCTTC. The chain is built from TRBV18 and TRBJ2-1; 8 bases fit TRBD2. This CDR3 contains 14 residues. CDR1 is KGHSH and CDR2 is LQKENI in the germline V gene. With V trimmed by 4 bases and J by 13 bases, 12 bases remained unmatched.

This rearrangement joins TRBV2 to TRBJ2-1; 16 bases match TRBD2. The V gene's germline CDR1 is SNHLY and CDR2 FYNNEI. The V segment lost 7 bases and the J segment 9 bases; nucleotides outside the gene matches: 9. This CDR3 region has 16 residues. CDR3 residues: CASTPGLAGGLGEQFF. The CDR3 nucleotides read TGTGCCAGCACACCGGGACTAGCGGGGGGGTTAGGTGAGCAGTTCTTC.

The chain combines TRBV5-1 with TRBJ1-5; D gene ambiguous. V was shortened by 4 bases and J by 5 bases, with 13 bases between the two germline ends. Germline loops: CDR1 SGHRS, CDR2 YFSETQ. This CDR3 contains 14 residues. The CDR3 region is CASSPMDGDQPQHF. For the CDR3, the DNA is TGCGCCAGCAGCCCCATGGACGGGGATCAGCCCCAGCATTTT. Using reference TRBV5-1 and TRBJ1-5 for the parts outside the CDR3, the full variable domain is KAGVTQTPRYLIKTRGQQVTLSCSPISGHRSVSWYQQTPGQGLQFLFEYFSETQRNKGNFPGRFSGRQFSNSRSEMNVSTLELGDSALYLCASSPMDGDQPQHFGDGTRLSIL.

The chain employs TRBV30 and TRBJ1-5; 7 bases fit TRBD1. In germline, CDR1 is GTSNPN, CDR2 SVGIG (reference sequence). There are 14 residues in the CDR3. J was trimmed by 2 bases and V by 1 base; bases with no gene match: 2. The CDR3 is CAWSGGTGNQPQHF. DNA of the CDR3: TGTGCCTGGAGTGGTGGGACAGGCAATCAGCCCCAGCATTTT.

The V and J genes are TRBV29-1 and TRBJ1-4; D gene uncertain. V lost 6 bases to trimming and J lost 5 bases, with 16 bases between them. The CDR3 loop spans 14 amino acids. Germline V gene lookup returns CDR1 SQVTM and CDR2 ANQGSEA. In nucleotides, the CDR3 is TGCAGCGTCGGCCGGGGTATCAGGAATGAAAAACTGTTTTTT. It specifies CSVGRGIRNEKLFF.

The rearrangement uses TRBV19 and TRBJ2-3; TRBD2 aligns across 8 bases. After removal of 6 bases from V and 0 bases from J, the junction contained 5 bases not matched to a gene. The CDR3 is 15 amino acids. Germline CDR1 and CDR2: LNHDA and SQIVND (reference sequence). The CDR3 region has the DNA TGTGCCAGTAGACCTACTAGCGGCAGCACAGATACGCAGTATTTT. It translates to CASRPTSGSTDTQYF.

The chain combines TRBV5-1 with TRBJ1-1, with a weak D call TRBD1 (5 bases). Germline assignment: CDR1 SGHRS and CDR2 YFSETQ. With 3 bases removed from V and 0 bases from J, the gap between germline ends came to 12 bases. The CDR3 is 15 residues long. The CDR3 sequence: CASSSQGPMNTEAFF. CDR3 bases: TGCGCCAGCAGCTCGCAGGGCCCCATGAACACTGAAGCTTTCTTT.

This chain connects TRBV12-5 to TRBJ2-2, with unresolved D. CDR3 length: 11 amino acids. Germline loops: CDR1 LGHNT, CDR2 FRNRAP. The V gene lost 4 bases and the J gene lost 6 bases, with 3 bases spanning the gap. CDR3 amino acids: CASGSSGELFF. The DNA of the CDR3 is TGTGCTAGTGGTTCCTCCGGGGAGCTGTTTTTT.

The chain couples TRBV11-2 to TRBJ1-2, with 10 bases that match TRBD1. V lost 3 bases, J lost 3 bases, and 7 bases stayed unmatched. Germline CDR1 and CDR2: SGHAT and FQNNGV. The CDR3 is 16 residues long. The CDR3: CASSLYSGTGDYGYTF. The CDR3 DNA reads TGTGCCAGCAGCTTGTACTCCGGGACAGGGGACTATGGCTACACCTTC.

This chain links TRBV10-3 with TRBJ1-2; 10 bases are shared with TRBD1. The V and J ends lost 3 bases and 8 bases, in that order; junction bases with no gene match: 6. This CDR3 region has 14 residues. CDR1 and CDR2 (germline): ENHRY, SYGVKD. The CDR3 loop reads CAISEPGQGKGYTF. The CDR3 DNA reads TGTGCCATCAGTGAACCGGGACAGGGGAAAGGCTACACCTTC.

The CDR3 coding sequence is TGTGCCAGCTCGTGGGGGGGAGGTGAAAAACTGTTTTTT. It is translated as CASSWGGGEKLFF. V gene TRBV6-5 combines with J gene TRBJ1-4; tentative D call: TRBD1 (5 bases). Germline CDR1 MNHEY, CDR2 SVGAGI. Trimming took off 8 bases at V and 7 bases at J, with 14 bases between the two ends. This CDR3 region has 13 residues.

This chain joins TRBV3-1 (or the pseudogene TRBV3-2) and TRBJ1-3, with D hard to call. The V gene lost 2 bases and the J gene lost 4 bases, with 12 bases spanning the gap. The CDR3 consists of 15 residues. CDR1 is LGHDT and CDR2 is YNNKEL in the germline V gene (reference sequence). This chain's CDR3 is CASSQPGTVGNTIYF. Here the CDR3 DNA reads TGTGCCAGCAGCCAACCAGGAACCGTAGGAAACACCATATATTTT.

The gene calls are TRBV11-2 and TRBJ2-1; 10 bases fit TRBD2. Trimming cost V 5 bases and J 6 bases; bases outside gene matches: 7. The CDR3 consists of 15 residues. Per germline, CDR1 SGHAT and CDR2 FQNNGV. CDR3 sequence (DNA): TGTGCCAGCAGCCGAGTGGGGACTAGCGCCAATGAGCAGTTCTTC. Amino acid sequence: CASSRVGTSANEQFF.

This clone appeared a single time. The rearrangement links TRBV10-3 to TRBJ2-2, with D perhaps TRBD1 (6 bases). The CDR3 totals 13 residues. V was trimmed by 11 bases and J by 4 bases, leaving 14 bases between them. Germline CDR1 ENHRY, CDR2 SYGVKD. The CDR3 spells CASGQQSTGELFF. The CDR3 nucleotides read TGTGCCTCCGGACAGCAAAGCACCGGGGAGCTGTTTTTT.

The V and J genes are TRBV5-4 and TRBJ2-6; 7 bases fit TRBD2. CDR1 is SGHNT and CDR2 is YYREEE in the germline V gene (reference sequence). V gave up 2 bases and J gave up 1 base; unmatched junction bases: 9. This CDR3 is built from 18 residues. The CDR3 is CASSFRIWGGSGANVLTF. CDR3 nucleotide sequence: TGTGCCAGCAGCTTTCGGATCTGGGGGGGTTCTGGGGCCAACGTCCTGACTTTC.

This clone has just a few counts. The chain links TRBV11-3 to TRBJ1-1, with 7 bases lining up with TRBD1. The trim removed 5 bases at V and 6 bases at J, leaving 9 bases unmatched. Per the germline V gene, CDR1 is SGHNT and CDR2 is YENEEA. The CDR3 length is 14 residues. CDR3 protein: CASSLGTDQSEAFF. CDR3 coding DNA: TGTGCCAGCAGCCTCGGGACAGATCAATCTGAAGCTTTCTTT.